This T cell receptor beta chain was documented in a study of vaccination and CD4 T cells after COVID-19. Study as a whole: The convalescents included six males and four females, and among them two were Hispanic while seven were Caucasian. Median time from second vaccine dose to sampling was approximately 69 days (14 to 241).

Described time point: late sampling 161 to 241 days after vaccination in a few convalescent patients. Treatment specified: approximately nine-day PBMC culture with coronavirus spike peptide pools or control peptides (ViraFEST assay). The Oncomine TCR Beta short-read assay generated sequence data from the DNA of cultured CD4+ T cells. Genomic DNA extraction was carried out from cultured CD4+ T cells. TCRdb reanalysed the PCR reads using MiXCR and keeps one entry per CDR3 protein. Of 20,000 to 25,000 distinct CDR3 sequences in the sample, 42% were seen once. Notes on this clonotype: The antigen is unknown.

The germline CDR1 and CDR2 sequences are MNHEY and SMNVEV (reference sequence). This CDR3 is 15 amino acids long. The junction had 2 bases not matched to a gene; V was cut back by 1 base and J by 6 bases. The chain employs TRBV27 and TRBJ1-6; 8 positions match TRBD1. The sample was CD4+ T cells from blood, cultured in vitro, taken about 7 months after SARS-CoV-2 vaccination. The sequence came from a human donor who had recovered from COVID-19. CDR3 coding DNA: TGTGCCAGCAGTTTATGGACAGGGCTTAATTCACCCCTCCACTTT. Amino acids: CASSLWTGLNSPLHF.